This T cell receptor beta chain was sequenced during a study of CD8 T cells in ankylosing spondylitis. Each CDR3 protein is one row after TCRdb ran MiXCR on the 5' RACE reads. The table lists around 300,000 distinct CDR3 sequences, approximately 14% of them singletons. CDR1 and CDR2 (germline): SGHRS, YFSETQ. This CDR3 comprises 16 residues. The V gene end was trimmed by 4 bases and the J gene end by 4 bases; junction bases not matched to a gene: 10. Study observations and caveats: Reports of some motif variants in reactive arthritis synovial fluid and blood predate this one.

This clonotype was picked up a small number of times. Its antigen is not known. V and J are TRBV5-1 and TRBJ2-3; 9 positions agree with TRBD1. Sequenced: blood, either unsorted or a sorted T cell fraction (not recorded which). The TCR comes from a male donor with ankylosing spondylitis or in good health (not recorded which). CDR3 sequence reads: CASSEGPRQGADTQYF. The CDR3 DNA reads TGCGCCAGCAGCGAGGGGCCAAGACAGGGGGCAGATACGCAGTATTTT.